A selection of T cell receptor beta chains follows, all from one sample in a study of cytomegalovirus exposure and HLA in healthy donors. Here immunoSEQ multiplex PCR was the method, and the copy in TCRdb shows in-frame clones only, minus some. The sample lists roughly 61,000 clones; approximately 80% were seen once. Sequencing used PBMCs. The receptors originated from a male donor in good health and CMV-seronegative. CDR3s include the opening cysteine and the closing phenylalanine or tryptophan. The D gene is left open where the match is weak. The size of a clone is reported for some rows only, either as once, few or many, or as a class for expanded clones.

few,TRBV7-2,-,TRBJ1-1,CASSLNLGGSTEAFF,TGTGCCAGCAGCTTAAATTTGGGGGGTTCCACTGAAGCTTTCTTT
-,TRBV4-2,TRBD2,TRBJ2-5,CASSQGSGGGGETQYF,TGTGCCAGCAGCCAGGGTAGCGGGGGCGGTGGAGAGACCCAGTACTTC
-,TRBV12-5,TRBD1,TRBJ2-7,CASGLNLDRAEQYF,TGTGCTAGTGGTTTGAACCTGGACAGGGCCGAGCAGTACTTC
-,TRBV6-5,TRBD1,TRBJ2-7,CASSPGQGANYEQYF,TGTGCCAGCAGTCCGGGACAGGGGGCGAACTACGAGCAGTACTTC
-,TRBV15,-,TRBJ1-3,CATSRGGAAGNTIYF,TGTGCCACCAGCAGGGGGGGGGCGGCTGGAAACACCATATATTTT
-,TRBV9,-,TRBJ2-7,CASSTHPRQPTYF,TGTGCCAGCAGCACCCACCCCAGGCAGCCGACCTACTTC
-,TRBV9,-,TRBJ2-7,CASSVGTASYEQYF,TGTGCCAGCAGCGTAGGGACAGCATCCTACGAGCAGTACTTC
once,TRBV27,TRBD1,TRBJ1-2,CASTPGTGGNYGYTF,TGTGCCAGCACTCCCGGGACAGGGGGGAACTATGGCTACACCTTC
-,TRBV6-5,TRBD1,TRBJ1-2,CASSLRQGADYGYTF,TGTGCCAGCAGTCTACGGCAGGGGGCGGACTATGGCTACACCTTC
-,TRBV6-4,-,TRBJ1-5,CASSTVQGQPQHF,TGTGCCAGCAGCACAGTACAGGGACAGCCCCAGCATTTT
-,TRBV9,-,TRBJ2-7,CASSPRRTVLPHEQYF,TGTGCCAGCAGCCCCCGCCGGACAGTCTTACCCCACGAGCAGTACTTC
-,TRBV5-4,TRBD1,TRBJ2-7,CASSLADRDRNEQYF,TGTGCCAGCAGCTTGGCTGACAGGGACCGCAACGAGCAGTACTTC
-,TRBV27,-,TRBJ1-5,CASSLISPGGHQPQHF,TGTGCCAGCAGTTTAATTTCTCCCGGGGGGCATCAGCCCCAGCATTTT
-,TRBV10-2,-,TRBJ2-1,CASSVAGPNEQFF,TGCGCCAGCAGTGTGGCAGGGCCCAATGAGCAGTTCTTC
-,TRBV9,-,TRBJ2-1,CASSVALPQGEQFF,TGTGCCAGCAGCGTAGCCCTCCCTCAGGGTGAGCAGTTCTTC
few,TRBV27,-,TRBJ1-6,CASSQINSPLHF,TGTGCCAGCAGTCAGATCAATTCACCCCTCCACTTT
-,TRBV6-5,TRBD1,TRBJ1-2,CASSGQAPYGYTF,TGTGCCAGCAGTGGACAGGCCCCTTATGGCTACACCTTC
-,TRBV4-2,-,TRBJ2-7,CASSQAGEFKRYEQYF,TGTGCCAGCAGCCAAGCAGGGGAGTTCAAACGCTACGAGCAGTACTTC
-,TRBV4-1,-,TRBJ2-1,CASSQDYGEQFF,TGCGCCAGCAGCCAAGACTACGGTGAGCAGTTCTTC
-,TRBV9,-,TRBJ2-3,CASSGRGDGYTDTQYF,TGTGCCAGCAGCGGTAGGGGCGACGGGTACACAGATACGCAGTATTTT
-,TRBV4-3,TRBD1,TRBJ1-1,CASSQAGTGNTEAFF,TGCGCCAGCAGCCAAGCGGGGACAGGGAACACTGAAGCTTTCTTT
-,TRBV4-3,TRBD2,TRBJ2-1,CASSQGPSGGLGEQFF,TGCGCCAGCAGCCAGGGCCCTAGCGGGGGGCTTGGTGAGCAGTTCTTC
-,TRBV21-1,-,TRBJ2-7,CASSNPICATRGDYEQYF,TGTGCCAGCAGCAACCCGATCTGCGCGACACGGGGAGACTACGAGCAGTACTTC
-,TRBV19,TRBD2,TRBJ2-7,CASTNIAGLTYEQYF,TGTGCCAGTACCAATATAGCGGGGCTAACCTACGAGCAGTACTTC
-,TRBV11-3,-,TRBJ2-7,CASSVKPSYEQYF,TGTGCCAGCAGCGTAAAACCCAGCTACGAGCAGTACTTC
-,TRBV11-2,TRBD2,TRBJ2-5,CASSLISGGAGETQYF,TGTGCCAGCAGCTTAATTAGCGGGGGGGCCGGAGAGACCCAGTACTTC
-,TRBV20-1,-,TRBJ2-5,CSAPYPETQYF,TGCAGTGCTCCCTACCCCGAGACCCAGTACTTC
once,TRBV7-2,-,TRBJ2-1,CASSLVAGRDNEQFF,TGTGCCAGCAGCTTAGTTGCGGGGAGAGACAATGAGCAGTTCTTC
-,TRBV6-5,-,TRBJ2-1,CASSYSRTANHEQFF,TGTGCCAGCAGTTACTCGAGGACAGCCAACCATGAGCAGTTCTTC
-,TRBV6-6,-,TRBJ1-1,CASEGGVDQSTEAFF,TGTGCCAGCGAGGGAGGGGTGGACCAGAGCACTGAAGCTTTCTTT
-,TRBV7-2,-,TRBJ2-1,CASSASGGSSYNEQFF,TGTGCCAGCAGCGCAAGCGGAGGAAGTTCCTACAATGAGCAGTTCTTC
-,TRBV5-6,TRBD1,TRBJ1-1,CASSSLQGAHTEAFF,TGTGCCAGCAGCTCCCTACAGGGGGCGCACACTGAAGCTTTCTTT
-,TRBV11-2,TRBD1,TRBJ2-7,CASSLIGTGKTYEQYF,TGTGCCAGCAGCCTAATCGGGACAGGGAAAACCTACGAGCAGTACTTC
-,TRBV4-2,-,TRBJ1-5,CASSQGGMGGAQGPQHF,TGTGCCAGCAGCCAAGGTGGGATGGGAGGGGCACAAGGGCCCCAGCATTTT
-,TRBV23-1,-,TRBJ1-4,CASSQTPGPDEKLFF,TGCGCCAGCAGCCAAACCCCAGGGCCGGATGAAAAACTGTTTTTT